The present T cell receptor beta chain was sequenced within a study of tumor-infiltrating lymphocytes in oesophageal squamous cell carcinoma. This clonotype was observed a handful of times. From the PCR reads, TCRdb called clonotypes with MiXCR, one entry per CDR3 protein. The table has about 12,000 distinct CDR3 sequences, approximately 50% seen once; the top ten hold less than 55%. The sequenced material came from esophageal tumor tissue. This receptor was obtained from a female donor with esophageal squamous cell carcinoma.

The CDR3 DNA reads TGTGCCAGCAGCGCCACCGTCACAGATACGCAGTATTTT. This encodes CASSATVTDTQYF. The chain is built from TRBV7-2 and TRBJ2-3; D is undetermined. CDR3 length: 13 amino acids. The V gene's germline CDR1 is SGHTA and CDR2 FQGNSA. Trimming removed 5 bases at V and 2 bases at J, with 8 bases between.